The clone carrying this T cell receptor beta chain was seen once. These data belong to a study of blood T cell repertoires in COVID-19. The V end was cut by 4 bases, the J end by 0 bases, with 14 bases between. Germline-derived CDR1 and CDR2 are KGHDR and SFDVKD. The CDR3 is made up of 16 amino acids. Sequencing was performed with immunoSEQ multiplex PCR; in TCRdb, only in-frame clones are kept and a portion is missing. The table lists around 8,000 clones, less than 85% of them singletons, with 15% to 20% in the top ten. The receptor comes from a human donor in a cohort sampled during active COVID-19. This chain connects TRBV24-1 to TRBJ1-2; no definite D call. The specimen sequenced was peripheral blood. The CDR3 DNA is TGTGCCACCAGTGACTCTTCCAGGTTAGCTAACTATGGCTACACCTTC. Protein: CATSDSSRLANYGYTF.